This is a list of T cell receptor beta chains from one sample in a study of OX40 agonist ivuxolimab in advanced cancers. The table came from immunoSEQ multiplex PCR; TCRdb's copy has only in-frame clones and leaves some out. The sample has over 75,000 clones, under 95% seen once; the top ten hold more than 0.25%. The specimen was CD4+ or CD8+ T cells sorted from blood, collected in a trial of the OX40 agonist ivuxolimab. The receptors shown here come from an adult with an advanced solid tumor such as melanoma, head and neck, liver or kidney cancer. Both conserved end residues are part of each CDR3. A D gene is named only where the DNA matches it firmly. Clone size is shown for a subset of rows, as once, few, many or a class of expanded clone.

>NA|NA|TRBJ2-1|TRBV19
CASSIGTNNEQFF
TGTGCCAGTAGTATTGGAACTAACAATGAGCAGTTCTTC
>NA|NA|TRBJ2-2|TRBV6-5
CASSYSGVTGELFF
TGTGCCAGCAGTTACTCTGGAGTCACCGGGGAGCTGTTTTTT
>NA|NA|TRBJ2-2|TRBV14
CASSHYTGELFF
TGTGCCAGCAGCCACTATACCGGGGAGCTGTTTTTT
>NA|NA|TRBJ2-1|TRBV6-6
CASSWGQYNEQFF
TGTGCCAGCAGTTGGGGACAATACAATGAGCAGTTCTTC
>NA|NA|TRBJ2-4|TRBV7-3
CASSLRALGATKNIQYF
TGTGCCAGCAGCTTAAGGGCTCTAGGGGCCACAAAAAACATTCAGTACTTC
>NA|NA|TRBJ2-3|TRBV6-6
CASSSSADTQYF
NA
>NA|NA|TRBJ2-5|TRBV18
CASSHTGFQETQYF
TGTGCCAGCTCGCACACAGGATTCCAAGAGACCCAGTACTTC
>NA|NA|TRBJ2-1|TRBV7-9
CASSLQGKYNEQFF
TGTGCCAGCAGCTTACAGGGCAAATACAATGAGCAGTTCTTC
>NA|NA|TRBJ2-7|TRBV4-3
CASSQEVTTTREQYF
TGCGCCAGCAGCCAAGAAGTAACTACCACGAGGGAGCAGTACTTC
>TRBD1|NA|TRBJ1-1|TRBV18
CASSPPWGQGGTEAFF
TGTGCCAGCTCACCACCGTGGGGACAGGGAGGGACTGAAGCTTTCTTT
>NA|NA|TRBJ2-7|TRBV28
CASRKRTASSYEQYF
TGTGCCAGCCGGAAGCGGACGGCGAGCTCCTACGAGCAGTACTTC
>NA|NA|TRBJ1-5|TRBV28
CASSLGGAGTKQPQHF
TGTGCCAGCAGTTTAGGGGGGGCTGGGACAAAACAGCCCCAGCATTTT
>NA|NA|TRBJ2-1|TRBV7-8
CASSLPPPHTEEQFF
TGTGCCAGCAGCCTACCACCACCCCATACGGAGGAGCAGTTCTTC
>TRBD2|NA|TRBJ2-3|TRBV28
CASSLPGLAGLTDTQYF
TGTGCCAGCAGCTTACCAGGACTAGCGGGCCTCACAGATACGCAGTATTTT
>NA|NA|TRBJ2-1|TRBV19
CASSIEGTGAEQFF
TGTGCCAGTAGTATAGAAGGGACGGGGGCAGAGCAGTTCTTC
>NA|NA|TRBJ1-3|TRBV7-2
CASSQGGGVGNTIYF
TGTGCCAGCAGCCAGGGCGGGGGCGTTGGAAACACCATATATTTT
>TRBD1|NA|TRBJ2-4|TRBV25-1
CASSEPGQLSLAKNIQYF
TGTGCCAGCAGTGAACCGGGACAGCTCTCTCTGGCCAAAAACATTCAGTACTTC
>TRBD1|NA|TRBJ2-2|TRBV9
CASSGGQGTGELFF
TGTGCCAGCAGCGGGGGACAGGGTACCGGGGAGCTGTTTTTT
>NA|NA|TRBJ1-4|TRBV28
CASSTPYGPTNEKLFF
TGTGCCAGCAGTACCCCTTATGGGCCAACTAATGAAAAACTGTTTTTT
>TRBD1|NA|TRBJ2-1|TRBV28
CASSSGTGAYNEQFF
TGTGCCAGCAGTTCGGGGACAGGGGCCTACAATGAGCAGTTCTTC
>TRBD1|few|TRBJ2-7|TRBV7-8
CASARGGLGEQYF
TGTGCCAGCGCTCGAGGGGGCTTAGGCGAGCAGTACTTC
>TRBD1|NA|TRBJ2-6|TRBV2
CAGRQGAGGANVLTF
TGTGCCGGCCGACAGGGGGCGGGAGGGGCCAACGTCCTGACTTTC
>NA|NA|TRBJ2-4|TRBV9
CASSVGPARMGDIQYF
TGTGCCAGCAGCGTAGGGCCCGCTCGGATGGGGGACATTCAGTACTTC
>TRBD1|NA|TRBJ1-5|TRBV7-9
CASSLKTGAPRQPQHF
TGTGCCAGCAGCTTAAAGACAGGGGCGCCCAGGCAGCCCCAGCATTTT
>NA|NA|TRBJ1-1|TRBV6-5
CASSQGTPKVAFF
TGTGCCAGCAGTCAGGGGACACCCAAGGTGGCTTTCTTT
>NA|few|TRBJ1-2|TRBV28
CAIQNTPWDYGYTF
TGTGCCATCCAGAACACTCCCTGGGACTATGGCTACACCTTC
>TRBD2|NA|TRBJ2-5|TRBV7-2
CASSLSGTQETQYF
TGTGCCAGCAGCTTAAGCGGGACCCAAGAGACCCAGTACTTC
>TRBD1|NA|TRBJ1-2|TRBV4-2
CASSPLGQGDFYGYTF
TGTGCCAGCAGCCCACTAGGACAGGGGGATTTCTATGGCTACACCTTC
>NA|NA|TRBJ1-4|TRBV5-1
CASSFGGSNEKLFF
TGCGCCAGCAGCTTCGGGGGCAGTAATGAAAAACTGTTTTTT
>TRBD2|NA|TRBJ2-1|TRBV5-4
CASSLVVAGGEDRQFF
TGTGCCAGCAGCTTGGTAGTAGCGGGAGGAGAGGATCGGCAGTTCTTC
>TRBD1|NA|TRBJ1-1|TRBV7-8
CASRHLPITGTVNTEAFF
TGTGCCAGCAGACACCTACCTATCACCGGGACAGTGAACACTGAAGCTTTCTTT
>TRBD1|NA|TRBJ2-7|TRBV15
CATSRGGQGASYEQYF
TGTGCCACCAGCAGGGGAGGACAGGGGGCTTCCTACGAGCAGTACTTC
>NA|NA|TRBJ2-7|TRBV27
CASRAGSSYEQYF
TGTGCCAGCAGGGCGGGAAGCTCCTACGAGCAGTACTTC
>NA|NA|TRBJ1-5|TRBV7-3
CASSLYWNQPQHF
TGTGCCAGCAGCTTGTATTGGAATCAGCCCCAGCATTTT
>TRBD1|NA|TRBJ1-5|TRBV29-1
CSVGGQNQPQHF
TGCAGCGTTGGGGGACAGAATCAGCCCCAGCATTTT
>TRBD2|NA|TRBJ2-2|TRBV28
CAIPAGEVTGELFF
TGTGCCATCCCGGCGGGAGAGGTCACCGGGGAGCTGTTTTTT
>NA|NA|TRBJ1-1|TRBV6-6
CASSYSASEAFF
TGTGCCAGCAGTTACTCAGCCAGTGAAGCTTTCTTT
>NA|NA|TRBJ1-2|TRBV14
CASSQSRGGGYTF
TGTGCCAGCAGCCAATCGAGGGGAGGTGGCTACACCTTC
>NA|NA|TRBJ1-1|TRBV18
CASSPGLSTEAFF
TGTGCCAGCTCACCAGGGTTAAGCACTGAAGCTTTCTTT
>TRBD2|NA|TRBJ2-5|TRBV7-2
CASSPGTSSETQYF
TGTGCCAGCAGCCCTGGGACTAGTAGCGAGACCCAGTACTTC
>NA|NA|TRBJ2-3|TRBV15
CATSRGMSGSTDTQYF
TGTGCCACCAGCCGAGGGATGAGCGGGAGCACAGATACGCAGTATTTT
>NA|NA|TRBJ1-3|TRBV5-6
CASSFSGAGNTIYF
TGTGCCAGCAGCTTTTCAGGAGCTGGAAACACCATATATTTT